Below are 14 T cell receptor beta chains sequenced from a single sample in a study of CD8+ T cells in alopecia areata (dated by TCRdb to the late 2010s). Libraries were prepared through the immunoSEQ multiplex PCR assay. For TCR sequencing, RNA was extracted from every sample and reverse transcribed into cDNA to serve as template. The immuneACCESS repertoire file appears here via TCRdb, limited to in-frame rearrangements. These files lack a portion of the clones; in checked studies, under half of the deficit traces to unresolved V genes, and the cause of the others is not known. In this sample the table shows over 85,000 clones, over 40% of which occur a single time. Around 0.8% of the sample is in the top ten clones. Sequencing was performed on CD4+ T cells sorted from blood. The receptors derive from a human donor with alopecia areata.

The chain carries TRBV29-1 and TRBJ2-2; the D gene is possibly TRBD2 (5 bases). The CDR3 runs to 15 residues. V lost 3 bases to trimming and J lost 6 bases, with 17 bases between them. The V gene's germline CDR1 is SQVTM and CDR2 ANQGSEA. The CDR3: CSVDPTRGWSGELFF. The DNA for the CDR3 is TGCAGCGTTGACCCAACCCGGGGATGGTCCGGGGAGCTGTTTTTT.

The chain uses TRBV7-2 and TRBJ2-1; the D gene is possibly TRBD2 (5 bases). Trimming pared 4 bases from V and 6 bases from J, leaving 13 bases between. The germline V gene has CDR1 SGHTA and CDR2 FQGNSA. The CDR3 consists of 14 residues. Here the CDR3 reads CASSSGTRGNEQFF. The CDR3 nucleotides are TGTGCCAGCAGCTCCGGCACCCGGGGCAATGAGCAGTTCTTC. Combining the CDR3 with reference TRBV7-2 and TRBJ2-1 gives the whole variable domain GAGVSQSPSNKVTEKGKDVELRCDPISGHTALYWYRQSLGQGLEFLIYFQGNSAPDKSGLPSDRFSAERTGGSVSTLTIQRTQQEDSAVYLCASSSGTRGNEQFFGPGTRLTVL.

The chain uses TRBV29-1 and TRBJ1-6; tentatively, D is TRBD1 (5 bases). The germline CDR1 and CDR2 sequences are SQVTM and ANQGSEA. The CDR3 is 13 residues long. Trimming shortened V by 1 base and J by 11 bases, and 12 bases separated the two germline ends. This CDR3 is CSVEVGGLAPLHF. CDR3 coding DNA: TGCAGCGTTGAAGTTGGGGGATTGGCACCCCTCCACTTT.

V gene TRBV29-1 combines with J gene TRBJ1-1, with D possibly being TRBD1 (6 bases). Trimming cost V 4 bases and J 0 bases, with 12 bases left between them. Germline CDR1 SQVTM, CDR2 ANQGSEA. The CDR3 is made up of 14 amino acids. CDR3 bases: TGCAGCGTTGGTAGGACAGTCATGAACACTGAAGCTTTCTTT. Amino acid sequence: CSVGRTVMNTEAFF.

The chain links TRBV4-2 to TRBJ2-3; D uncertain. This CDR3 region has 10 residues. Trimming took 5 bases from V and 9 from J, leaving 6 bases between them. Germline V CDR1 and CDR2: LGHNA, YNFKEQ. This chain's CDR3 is CASSSGTQYF. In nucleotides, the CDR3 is TGTGCCAGCAGCTCCGGAACGCAGTATTTT.

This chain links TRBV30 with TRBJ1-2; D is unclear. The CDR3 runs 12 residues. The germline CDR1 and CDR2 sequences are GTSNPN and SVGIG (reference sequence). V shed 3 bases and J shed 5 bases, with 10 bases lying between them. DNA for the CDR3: TGTGCCTGGAGCCAAGGGAGTTATGGCTACACCTTC. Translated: CAWSQGSYGYTF.

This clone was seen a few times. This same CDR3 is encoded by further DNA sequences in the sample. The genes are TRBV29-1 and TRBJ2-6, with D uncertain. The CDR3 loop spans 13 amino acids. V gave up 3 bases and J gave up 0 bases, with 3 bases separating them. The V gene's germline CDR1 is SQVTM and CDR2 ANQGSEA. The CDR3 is CSVEGSGANVLTF. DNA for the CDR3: TGCAGCGTTGAGGGCTCTGGGGCCAACGTCCTGACTTTC.

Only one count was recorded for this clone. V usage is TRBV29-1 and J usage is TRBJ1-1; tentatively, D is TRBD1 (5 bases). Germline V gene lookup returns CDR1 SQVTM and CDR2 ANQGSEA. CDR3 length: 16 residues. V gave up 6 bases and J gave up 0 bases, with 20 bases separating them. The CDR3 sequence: CSVAPKRGPMNTEAFF. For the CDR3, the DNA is TGCAGCGTGGCCCCCAAAAGGGGCCCCATGAACACTGAAGCTTTCTTT.

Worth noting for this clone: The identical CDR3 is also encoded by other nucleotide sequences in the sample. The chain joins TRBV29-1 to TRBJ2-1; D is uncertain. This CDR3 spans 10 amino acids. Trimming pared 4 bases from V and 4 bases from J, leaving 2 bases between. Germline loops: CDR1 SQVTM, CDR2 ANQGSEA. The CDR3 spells CSVAYNEQFF. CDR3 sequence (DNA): TGCAGCGTTGCTTACAATGAGCAGTTCTTC.

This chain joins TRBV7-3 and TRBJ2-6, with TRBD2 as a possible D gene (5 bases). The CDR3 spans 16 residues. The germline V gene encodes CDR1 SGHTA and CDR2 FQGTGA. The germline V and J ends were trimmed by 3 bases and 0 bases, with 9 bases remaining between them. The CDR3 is CASSLRASSGANVLTF. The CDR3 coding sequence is TGTGCCAGCAGCTTGAGGGCTAGCTCTGGGGCCAACGTCCTGACTTTC.

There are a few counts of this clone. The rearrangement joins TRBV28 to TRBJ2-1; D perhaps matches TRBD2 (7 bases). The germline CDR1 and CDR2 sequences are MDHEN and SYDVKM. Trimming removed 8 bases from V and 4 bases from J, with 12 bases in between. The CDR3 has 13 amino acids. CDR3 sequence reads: CASQQGGYNEQFF. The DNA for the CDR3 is TGTGCCAGCCAACAGGGAGGGTACAATGAGCAGTTCTTC.

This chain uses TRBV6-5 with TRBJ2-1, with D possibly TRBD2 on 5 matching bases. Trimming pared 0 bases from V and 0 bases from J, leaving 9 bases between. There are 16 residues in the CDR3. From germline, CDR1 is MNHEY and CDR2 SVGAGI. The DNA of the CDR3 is TGTGCCAGCAGTTACTCCCGACTAACCTCCTACAATGAGCAGTTCTTC. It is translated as CASSYSRLTSYNEQFF.

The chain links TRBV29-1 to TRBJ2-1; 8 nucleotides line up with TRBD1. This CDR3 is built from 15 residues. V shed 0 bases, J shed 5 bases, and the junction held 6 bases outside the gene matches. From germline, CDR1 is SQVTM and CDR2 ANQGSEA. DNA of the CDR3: TGCAGCGTTGAAGATCGGCAGGGGGCAGACAATGAGCAGTTCTTC. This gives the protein CSVEDRQGADNEQFF.

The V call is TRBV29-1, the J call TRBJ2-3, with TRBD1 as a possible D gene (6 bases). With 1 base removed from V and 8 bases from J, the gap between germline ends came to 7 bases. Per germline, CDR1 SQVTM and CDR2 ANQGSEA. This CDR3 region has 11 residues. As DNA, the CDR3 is TGCAGCGTTGAAGTACAGGGTACGCAGTATTTT. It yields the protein CSVEVQGTQYF.